Listed below are T cell receptor beta chains from one sample, sequenced in a study of PD-L1 blockade in urothelial cancer. This table comes from immunoSEQ multiplex PCR, and its TCRdb copy is limited to in-frame clones, with some not included. The sample lists around 40,000 clones, around 83% occurring once. The sequenced sample was PBMCs, obtained around atezolizumab (anti-PD-L1) treatment. These receptors came from a man in his 70s with urothelial cancer. Both conserved end residues are part of each CDR3. The D gene is left open where the match is weak. Clone sizes are given selectively: once, few, many, or a class where the clone is expanded.

v_gene,abundance,d_gene,j_gene,CDR3nt,CDR3aa
TRBV7-4,-,TRBD2,TRBJ2-7,TGTGCCAGCAGCATTAGCGGGGGGATCTGGCAGTACTTC,CASSISGGIWQYF
TRBV30,-,-,TRBJ1-1,TGTGCCTGGAGCTTCGGCAGGGGTAGGACTGAAGCTTTCTTT,CAWSFGRGRTEAFF
TRBV5-1,-,-,TRBJ1-1,TGCGCCAGCAGCAGACAGACCATGAACACTGAAGCTTTCTTT,CASSRQTMNTEAFF
TRBV29-1,-,-,TRBJ1-2,TGCAGCGTCCCTGATGGAGGGCCTGGCTACACCTTC,CSVPDGGPGYTF
TRBV28,-,-,TRBJ1-4,TGTGCCAGCAGCGCGGCAGGGCAAACTAATGAAAAACTGTTTTTT,CASSAAGQTNEKLFF
TRBV7-9,-,-,TRBJ1-1,TGTGCCAGCAGCTTAGAAGAGGGTGGTACTGAAGCTTTCTTT,CASSLEEGGTEAFF
TRBV29-1,once,-,TRBJ1-3,TGCAGCGTTGAAGATGCGATATCTGGAAACACCATATATTTT,CSVEDAISGNTIYF
TRBV21-1,-,-,TRBJ1-1,TGTGCCAGCAGCAAAGCGGCGACAGAGTCGAACACTGAAGCTTTCTTT,CASSKAATESNTEAFF
TRBV28,-,-,TRBJ2-7,TGTGCCAGCTTTGGCGGCAGCCCCGGGTACGAGCAGTACTTC,CASFGGSPGYEQYF
TRBV7-9,-,TRBD1,TRBJ1-2,TGTGCCAGCAGCTTAGGGCAGGGGGTCTATGGCTACACCTTC,CASSLGQGVYGYTF
TRBV7-2,-,-,TRBJ2-1,TGTGCCAGCAGCTTGGGGGCGGGCAACTCCTACAATGAGCAGTTCTTC,CASSLGAGNSYNEQFF
TRBV30,few,-,TRBJ1-3,TGTGCCTGGAGTGGCCCAGGGGTAGGCTCTGGAAACACCATATATTTT,CAWSGPGVGSGNTIYF
TRBV2,-,TRBD1,TRBJ1-1,TGTGCCAGCAGAGAACGCGGGACAGGCGCCATGAACACTGAAGCTTTCTTT,CASRERGTGAMNTEAFF
TRBV7-2,-,TRBD1,TRBJ1-2,TGTGCCAGCAGCACCGTTGGACAGGGGGCAACCTATGGCTACACCTTC,CASSTVGQGATYGYTF
TRBV7-3,-,-,TRBJ2-3,TGTGCCAGCAGCTCTGGGGGGGATACGCAGTATTTT,CASSSGGDTQYF
TRBV7-2,-,-,TRBJ2-2,TGTGCCAGCAGCTTTGAGATAGTGACAACCGGGGAGCTGTTTTTT,CASSFEIVTTGELFF
TRBV5-1,-,TRBD1,TRBJ1-2,TGCGCCAGCAGCATTCAGGGGGAAGAGGGTGGCTACACCTTC,CASSIQGEEGGYTF
TRBV5-6,-,TRBD1,TRBJ2-5,TGTGCCAGCAGCTCCACTCCGGGACAGGGGTGGGGAGAGACCCAGTACTTC,CASSSTPGQGWGETQYF
TRBV14,-,-,TRBJ2-7,TGTGCCAGCAGCCAGATCGACTCCTTCTCCTACGAGCAGTACTTC,CASSQIDSFSYEQYF
TRBV12-2,-,-,TRBJ2-2,TGTGCAAGTCGCTTAGCGCGTCAGGGTAAAAACACCGGGGAGCTGTTTTTT,CASRLARQGKNTGELFF